This TCR beta chain was identified in a study of cytomegalovirus exposure and HLA in healthy donors. This CDR3 spans 12 amino acids. The germline V and J ends were trimmed by 5 bases and 5 bases, with 9 bases remaining between them. The germline V gene encodes CDR1 MDHEN and CDR2 SYDVKM. In the case of this clone: Its antigen is as yet unknown.

It was with 60 Vbeta and 13 Jbeta primers that the PCR ran. Profiling relied on immunoSEQ multiplex PCR, and the TCRdb table lists in-frame clones only, not all of them. The sample has a few hundred thousand clones; 77% are singletons. Study results and caveats: Within the data, a cluster of highly shared sequence variants was likely a sequencing artifact. Only CMV serostatus was available as immune exposure information.

Samples came from healthy bone marrow donors. Sequenced input: PBMCs. The sequence derives from a woman aged 55-70 years in good health and CMV-seropositive. The chain has TRBV28 and TRBJ1-2; a weak D match, TRBD1 (6 bases). CDR3 residues: CASSRTGYGYTF. The CDR3 nucleotides read TGTGCCAGCAGTCGAACAGGGTATGGCTACACCTTC.